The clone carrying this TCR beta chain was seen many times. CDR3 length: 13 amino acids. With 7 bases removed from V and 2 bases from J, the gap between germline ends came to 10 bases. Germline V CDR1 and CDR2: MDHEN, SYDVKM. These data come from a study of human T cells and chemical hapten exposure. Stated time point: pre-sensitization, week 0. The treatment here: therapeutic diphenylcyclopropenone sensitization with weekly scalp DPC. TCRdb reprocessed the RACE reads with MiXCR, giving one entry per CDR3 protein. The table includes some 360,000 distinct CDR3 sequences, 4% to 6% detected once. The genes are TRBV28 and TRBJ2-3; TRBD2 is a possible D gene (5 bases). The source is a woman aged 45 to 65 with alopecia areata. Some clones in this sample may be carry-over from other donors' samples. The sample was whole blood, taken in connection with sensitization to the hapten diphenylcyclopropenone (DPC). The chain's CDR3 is CASINSATDTQYF. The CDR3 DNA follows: TGTGCCAGCATAAATAGCGCCACAGATACGCAGTATTTT.